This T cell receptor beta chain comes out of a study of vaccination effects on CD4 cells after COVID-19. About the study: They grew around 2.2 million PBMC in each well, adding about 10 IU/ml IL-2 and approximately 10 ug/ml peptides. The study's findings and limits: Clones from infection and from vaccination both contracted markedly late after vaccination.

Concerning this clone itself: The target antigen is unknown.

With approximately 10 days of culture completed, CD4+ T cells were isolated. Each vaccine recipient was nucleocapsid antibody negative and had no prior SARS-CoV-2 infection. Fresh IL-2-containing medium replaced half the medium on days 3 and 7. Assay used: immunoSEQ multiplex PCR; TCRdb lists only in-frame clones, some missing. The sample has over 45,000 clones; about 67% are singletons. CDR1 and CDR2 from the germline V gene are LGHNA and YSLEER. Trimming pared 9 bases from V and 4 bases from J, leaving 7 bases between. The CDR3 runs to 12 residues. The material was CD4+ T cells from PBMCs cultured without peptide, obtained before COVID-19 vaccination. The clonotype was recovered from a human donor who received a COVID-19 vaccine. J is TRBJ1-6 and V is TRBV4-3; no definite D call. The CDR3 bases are TGCGCCAGTCTGAAGTATAATTCACCCCTCCACTTT. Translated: CASLKYNSPLHF.